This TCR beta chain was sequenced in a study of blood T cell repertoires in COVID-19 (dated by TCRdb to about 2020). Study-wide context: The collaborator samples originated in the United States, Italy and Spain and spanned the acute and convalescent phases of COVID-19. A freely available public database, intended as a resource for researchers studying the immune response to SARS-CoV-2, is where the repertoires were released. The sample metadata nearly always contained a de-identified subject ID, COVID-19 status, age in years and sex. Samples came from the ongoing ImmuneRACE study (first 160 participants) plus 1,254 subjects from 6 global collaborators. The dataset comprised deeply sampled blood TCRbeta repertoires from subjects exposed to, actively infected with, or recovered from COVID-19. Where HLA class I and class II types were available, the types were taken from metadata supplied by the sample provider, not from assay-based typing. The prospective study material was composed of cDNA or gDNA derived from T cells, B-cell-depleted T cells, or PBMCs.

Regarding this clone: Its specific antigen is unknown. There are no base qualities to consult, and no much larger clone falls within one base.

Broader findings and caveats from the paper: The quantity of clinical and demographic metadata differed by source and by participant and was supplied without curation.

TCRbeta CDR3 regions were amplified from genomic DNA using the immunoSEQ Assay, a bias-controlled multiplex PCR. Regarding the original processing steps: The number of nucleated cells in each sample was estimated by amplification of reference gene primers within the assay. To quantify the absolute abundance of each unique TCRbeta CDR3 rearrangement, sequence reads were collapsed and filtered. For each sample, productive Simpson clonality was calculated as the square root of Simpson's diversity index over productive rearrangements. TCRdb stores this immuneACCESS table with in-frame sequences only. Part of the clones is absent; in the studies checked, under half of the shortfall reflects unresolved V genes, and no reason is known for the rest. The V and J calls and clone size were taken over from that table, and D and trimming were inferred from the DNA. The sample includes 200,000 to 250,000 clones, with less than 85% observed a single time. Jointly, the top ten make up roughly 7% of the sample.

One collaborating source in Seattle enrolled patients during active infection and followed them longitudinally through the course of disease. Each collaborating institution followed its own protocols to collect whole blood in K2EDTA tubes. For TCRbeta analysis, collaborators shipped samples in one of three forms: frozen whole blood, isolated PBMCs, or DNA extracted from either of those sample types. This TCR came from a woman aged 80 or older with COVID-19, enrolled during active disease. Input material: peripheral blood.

The CDR3 has the sequence CASSLGGWENTEAFF. The nucleotide sequence reads TGTGCCAGTAGTCTGGGGGGTTGGGAGAACACTGAAGCTTTCTTT. The chain is assembled from TRBV19 and TRBJ1-1; a weak D assignment points to TRBD1 (5 bases agree). The trim is 5 bases for V and 1 base for J, with a gap of 14 bases between the germline ends. The CDR3 runs 15 residues from the cysteine to the phenylalanine. The only DNA kept is the CDR3, 45 bases in frame from the first base. Sequences LNHDA (CDR1) and SQIVND (CDR2) are obtained from the germline V gene (reference sequence).